This T cell receptor beta chain originates from a study of T cell repertoires and leukemia-associated antigens. About the research overall: Each sample gave roughly 3.3 to 5.0 million effective reads.

This CDR3 spans 14 amino acids. As regards this clonotype: No antigen is known for it.

The CD3+ T cells first had an overnight rest without serum. TCRdb passed the 5' RACE reads through MiXCR, listing each CDR3 protein once. Of 13,000 to 15,000 distinct CDR3 sequences listed, 39% were seen once; the top ten hold about 10%. Study-wide findings and caveats: Expanded clones' antigen specificity and function were not directly tested.

The sequenced sample was CD3+ T cells sorted from blood and cultured. The chain carries TRBV12-2 and TRBJ2-5; the DNA was not compared with TRBD1, the D call given in the table. TRBV12-2 is listed as a pseudogene. This receptor was identified in a female donor in good health. Written as DNA, the CDR3 is TGTGCAAGTCTCCCCCGGGACAGTCAAGAGACCCAGTACTTC. Amino acids: CASLPRDSQETQYF.